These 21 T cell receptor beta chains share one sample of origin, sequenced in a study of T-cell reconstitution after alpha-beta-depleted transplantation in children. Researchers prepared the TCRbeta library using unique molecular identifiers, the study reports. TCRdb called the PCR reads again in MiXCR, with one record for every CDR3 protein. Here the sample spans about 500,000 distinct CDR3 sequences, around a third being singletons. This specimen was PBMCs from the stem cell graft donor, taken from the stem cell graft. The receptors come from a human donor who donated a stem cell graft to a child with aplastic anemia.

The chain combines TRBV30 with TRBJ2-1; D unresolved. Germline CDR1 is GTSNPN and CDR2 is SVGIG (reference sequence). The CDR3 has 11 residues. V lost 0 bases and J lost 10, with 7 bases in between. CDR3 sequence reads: CAWSVSLEQFF. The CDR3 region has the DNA TGTGCCTGGAGTGTTAGCCTAGAGCAGTTCTTC.

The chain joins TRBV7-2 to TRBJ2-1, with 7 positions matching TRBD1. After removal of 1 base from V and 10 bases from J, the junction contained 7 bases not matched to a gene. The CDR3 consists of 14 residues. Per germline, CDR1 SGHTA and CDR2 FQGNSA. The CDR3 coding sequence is TGTGCCAGCAGCTTAGGATATCGGACAGGCGAGCAGTTCTTC. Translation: CASSLGYRTGEQFF.

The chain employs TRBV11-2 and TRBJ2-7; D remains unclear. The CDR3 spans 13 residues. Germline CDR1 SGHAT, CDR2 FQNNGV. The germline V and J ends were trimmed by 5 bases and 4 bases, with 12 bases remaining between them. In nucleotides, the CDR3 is TGTGCCAGCAGCCCATACCAGTATTACGAGCAGTACTTC. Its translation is CASSPYQYYEQYF.

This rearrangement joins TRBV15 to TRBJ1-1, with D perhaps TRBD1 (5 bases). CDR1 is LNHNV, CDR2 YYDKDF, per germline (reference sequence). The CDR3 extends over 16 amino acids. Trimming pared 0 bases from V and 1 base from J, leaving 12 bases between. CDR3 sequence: CATSREQARGNTEAFF. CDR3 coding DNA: TGTGCCACCAGCAGAGAACAGGCCCGCGGGAACACTGAAGCTTTCTTT.

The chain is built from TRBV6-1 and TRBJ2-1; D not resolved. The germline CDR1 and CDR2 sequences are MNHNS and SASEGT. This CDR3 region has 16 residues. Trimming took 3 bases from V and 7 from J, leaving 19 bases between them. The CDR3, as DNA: TGTGCCAGCAGTGAGGTTCTAAGGTCTCCTGGAAATGAGCAGTTCTTC. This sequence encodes CASSEVLRSPGNEQFF.

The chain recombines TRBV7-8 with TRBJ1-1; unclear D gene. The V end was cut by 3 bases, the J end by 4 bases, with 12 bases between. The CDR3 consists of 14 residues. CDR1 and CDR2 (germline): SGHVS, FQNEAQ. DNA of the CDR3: TGTGCCAGCAGCTTCGGCCTGGGCTTCACTGAAGCTTTCTTT. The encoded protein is CASSFGLGFTEAFF.

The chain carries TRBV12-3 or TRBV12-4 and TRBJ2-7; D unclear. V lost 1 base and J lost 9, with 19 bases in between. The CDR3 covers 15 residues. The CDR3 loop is CASSLEAAIPNVQYF. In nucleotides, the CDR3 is TGTGCCAGCAGTTTAGAGGCAGCCATTCCAAACGTGCAGTACTTC.

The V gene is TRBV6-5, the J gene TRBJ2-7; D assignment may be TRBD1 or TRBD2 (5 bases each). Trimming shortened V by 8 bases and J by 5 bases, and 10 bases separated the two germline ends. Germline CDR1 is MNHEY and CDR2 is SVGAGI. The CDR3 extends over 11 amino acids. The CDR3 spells CASASGHEQYF. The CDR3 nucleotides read TGTGCCAGCGCCTCGGGGCACGAGCAGTACTTC.

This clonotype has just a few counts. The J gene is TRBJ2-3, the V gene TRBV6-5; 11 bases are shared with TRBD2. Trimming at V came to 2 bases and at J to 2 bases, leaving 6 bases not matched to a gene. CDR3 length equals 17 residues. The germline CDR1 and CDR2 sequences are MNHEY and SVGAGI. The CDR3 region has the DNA TGTGCCAGCAGTTACACCTGGACTAGCGGGCCCACAGATACGCAGTATTTT. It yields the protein CASSYTWTSGPTDTQYF.

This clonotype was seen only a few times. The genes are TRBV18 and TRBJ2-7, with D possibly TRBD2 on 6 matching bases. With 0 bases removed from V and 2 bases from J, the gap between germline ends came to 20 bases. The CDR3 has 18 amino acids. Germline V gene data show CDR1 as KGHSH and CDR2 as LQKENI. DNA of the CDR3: TGTGCCAGCTCACCACCGGCGTATACAGCGGGTGGTACCTACGAGCAGTACTTC. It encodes CASSPPAYTAGGTYEQYF.

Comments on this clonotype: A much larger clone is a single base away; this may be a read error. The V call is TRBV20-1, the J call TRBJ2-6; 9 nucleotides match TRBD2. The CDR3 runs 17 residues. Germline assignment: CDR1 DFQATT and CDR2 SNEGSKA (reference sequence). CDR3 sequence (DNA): TGCAGTGCTAAGCCCCCTAGCGGGAAATCTGGGGCCAACGGCCTGACTTTC. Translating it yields CSAKPPSGKSGANGLTF.

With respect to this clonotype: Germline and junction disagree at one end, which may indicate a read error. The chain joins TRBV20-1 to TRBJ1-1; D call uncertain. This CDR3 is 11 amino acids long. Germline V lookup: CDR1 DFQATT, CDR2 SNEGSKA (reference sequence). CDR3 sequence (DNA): TGCAGTCTAGGGAAGAACACTGAAGCTTTCTTC. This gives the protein CSLGKNTEAFF.

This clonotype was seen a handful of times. The CDR3 spells CSARSQTGSNQPQHF. The CDR3 DNA is TGCAGTGCTAGATCGCAGACAGGATCCAATCAGCCCCAGCATTTT. This chain joins TRBV20-1 and TRBJ1-5; perhaps TRBD1 as D (6 bases). V lost 2 bases and J 3 bases, leaving 14 bases between the germline ends. CDR1 DFQATT and CDR2 SNEGSKA come from the germline V gene (reference sequence). The CDR3 has 15 amino acids.

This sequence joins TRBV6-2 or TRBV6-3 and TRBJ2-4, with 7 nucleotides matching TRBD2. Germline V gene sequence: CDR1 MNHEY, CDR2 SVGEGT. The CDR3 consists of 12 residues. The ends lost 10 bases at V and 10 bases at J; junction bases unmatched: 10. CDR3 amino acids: CATSSSGTIQYF. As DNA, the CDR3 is TGTGCCACGTCCTCGAGCGGGACTATTCAGTACTTC.

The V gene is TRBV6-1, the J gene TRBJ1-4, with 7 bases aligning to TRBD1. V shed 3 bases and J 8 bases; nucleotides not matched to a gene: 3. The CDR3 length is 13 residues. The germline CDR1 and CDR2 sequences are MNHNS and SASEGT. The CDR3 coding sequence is TGTGCCAGCAGTGAGGGACAGCAAGAAAAACTGTTTTTT. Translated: CASSEGQQEKLFF.

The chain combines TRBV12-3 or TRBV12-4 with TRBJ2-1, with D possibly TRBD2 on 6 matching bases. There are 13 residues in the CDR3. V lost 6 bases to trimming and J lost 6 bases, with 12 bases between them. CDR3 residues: CASSPTSTNEQFF. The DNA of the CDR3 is TGTGCCAGCAGCCCCACTAGCACCAATGAGCAGTTCTTC.

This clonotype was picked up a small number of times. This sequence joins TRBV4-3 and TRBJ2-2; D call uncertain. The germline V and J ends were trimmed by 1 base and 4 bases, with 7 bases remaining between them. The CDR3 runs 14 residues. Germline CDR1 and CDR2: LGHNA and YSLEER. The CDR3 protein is CASSQAGITGELFF. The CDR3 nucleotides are TGCGCCAGCAGCCAAGCAGGTATCACCGGGGAGCTGTTTTTT.

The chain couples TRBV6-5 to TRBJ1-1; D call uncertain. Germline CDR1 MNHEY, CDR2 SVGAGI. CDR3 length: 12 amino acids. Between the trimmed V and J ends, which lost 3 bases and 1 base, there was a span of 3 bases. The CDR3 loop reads CASSYKNTEAFF. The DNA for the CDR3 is TGTGCCAGCAGTTATAAGAACACTGAAGCTTTCTTT.

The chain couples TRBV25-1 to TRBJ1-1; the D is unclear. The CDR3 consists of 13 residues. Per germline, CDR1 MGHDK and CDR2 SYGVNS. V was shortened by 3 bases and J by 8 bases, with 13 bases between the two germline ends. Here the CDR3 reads CASSEGSVNEAFF. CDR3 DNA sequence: TGTGCCAGCAGTGAGGGCTCGGTGAACGAAGCTTTCTTT.

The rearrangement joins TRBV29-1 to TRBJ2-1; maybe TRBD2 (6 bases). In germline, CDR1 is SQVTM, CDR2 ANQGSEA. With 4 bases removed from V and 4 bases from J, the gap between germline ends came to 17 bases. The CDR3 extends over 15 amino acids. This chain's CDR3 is CSVVFRAGTYNEQFF. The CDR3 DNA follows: TGCAGCGTTGTGTTCAGGGCGGGGACTTACAATGAGCAGTTCTTC.

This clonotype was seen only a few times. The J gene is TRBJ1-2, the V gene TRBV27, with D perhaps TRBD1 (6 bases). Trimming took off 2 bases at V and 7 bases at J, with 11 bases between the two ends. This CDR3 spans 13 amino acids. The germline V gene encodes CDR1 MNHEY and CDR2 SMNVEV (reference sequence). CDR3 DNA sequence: TGTGCCAGCAGTTTAAAAGGGGGGATTGGCTACACCTTC. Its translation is CASSLKGGIGYTF.